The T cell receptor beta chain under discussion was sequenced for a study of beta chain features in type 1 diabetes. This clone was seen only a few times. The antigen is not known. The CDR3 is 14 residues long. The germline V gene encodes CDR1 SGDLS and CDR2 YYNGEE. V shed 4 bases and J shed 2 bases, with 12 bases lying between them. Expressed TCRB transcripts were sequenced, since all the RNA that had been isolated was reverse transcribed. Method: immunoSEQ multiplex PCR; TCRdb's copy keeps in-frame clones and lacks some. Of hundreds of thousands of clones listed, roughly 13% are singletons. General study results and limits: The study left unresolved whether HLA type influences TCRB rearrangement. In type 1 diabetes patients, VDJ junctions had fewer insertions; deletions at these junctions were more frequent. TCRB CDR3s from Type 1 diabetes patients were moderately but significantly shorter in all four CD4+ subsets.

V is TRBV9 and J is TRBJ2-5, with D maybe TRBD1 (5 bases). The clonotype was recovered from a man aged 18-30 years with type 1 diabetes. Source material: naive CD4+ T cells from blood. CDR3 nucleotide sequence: TGTGCCAGCAGCCTTTCGACAGTACAAGAGACCCAGTACTTC. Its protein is CASSLSTVQETQYF.